Below, one T cell receptor (beta chain) is given with its context. The antigen remains unidentified. The entry originates in a study of beta chain features in type 1 diabetes. In the study overall: Regarding age, gender and cell yields, patients proved similar to healthy donors.

Of the isolated RNA, all was reverse transcribed, and so the sequenced material was expressed TCRB transcripts. The data were produced by immunoSEQ multiplex PCR, yet TCRdb's version contains in-frame clones alone and is incomplete. Seen here are approximately 130,000 clones, 17% observed once, and the top ten hold approximately 2.5%. Isolation of CD4+ naive, central memory, regulatory and stem cell-like memory cells was achieved by sorting via CD45RO/CCR7/CD25/CD127/CD95/CD27. Regarding the study as a whole: Among patients with Type 1 diabetes, TCRB CDR3s were moderately but significantly shorter in every one of the four CD4+ subsets. Patients with type 1 diabetes carried fewer insertions and had more deletions at their VDJ junctions. Because the template was cDNA, high-expressing cells might be over-represented.

The CDR3 contains 14 residues. Germline values: CDR1 KGHSH, CDR2 LQKENI. With 3 bases removed from V and 3 bases from J, the gap between germline ends came to 12 bases. This receptor was identified in a man in his late teens or twenties with type 1 diabetes. V gene TRBV18 combines with J gene TRBJ2-7; D is unclear. The sample comprised central memory CD4+ T cells from blood. The CDR3 sequence is CASSPGPPLYEQYF. The CDR3 nucleotides are TGTGCCAGCTCACCCGGCCCGCCGCTCTACGAGCAGTACTTC.